The clone carrying this T cell receptor (beta chain) was picked up many times. What it binds is unknown. This sample is part of a study of blood T cells in healthy people across ages. Study-wide results and caveats: Estimated diversity that came from one million T cells was considered an underestimate. Higher diversity and more naive CD4+ cells were features of long-lived donors, compared to aged donors. Age brought a roughly linear fall in TCR beta diversity measured per million T cells.

Germline CDR1 and CDR2: SQVTM and ANQGSEA. Trimming took 3 bases from V and 3 from J; bases not matched to a gene: 5. The CDR3 loop spans 15 amino acids. Using a J-beta primer mix together with a sample-barcoded 5' primer, a second PCR was run for about 7 to 12 cycles. Every cDNA molecule carried a tag from a template-switch adaptor bearing 12 random nucleotides. TCRdb redid the calling of the 5' RACE reads with MiXCR, one entry per CDR3 protein. There are 650,000 to 950,000 distinct CDR3 sequences in the sample; roughly 44% occur only once, and roughly 19% lies in the top ten. The source material was blood. The sequence was obtained from a man aged 55 to 70 in good health. The chain is built from TRBV29-1 and TRBJ2-5; 12 bases fit TRBD2. The CDR3: CSVEGSSGGEETQYF. In DNA form, the CDR3 reads TGCAGCGTTGAGGGGTCTAGCGGGGGGGAAGAGACCCAGTACTTC.